Shown below are 10 T cell receptor beta chains from a single sample sequenced in a study of PD-L1 blockade in urothelial cancer. Generated by immunoSEQ multiplex PCR, the TCRdb table keeps only in-frame clones and is missing some. The table lists some 52,000 clones, roughly 80% of them singletons. Sequencing was performed on PBMCs, taken around atezolizumab (anti-PD-L1) treatment. The source of these receptors is a man aged 65-85 years with urothelial cancer.

This clone showed up just a few times. V and J are TRBV6-1 and TRBJ2-3; 9 bases fit TRBD1. The germline gives CDR1 MNHNS, CDR2 SASEGT. The V and J ends lost 10 bases and 4 bases, in that order; junction bases with no gene match: 12. The CDR3 runs to 15 residues. The CDR3 loop is CATATGTGYPDTQYF. CDR3 coding DNA: TGTGCCACCGCGACCGGGACAGGGTATCCAGATACGCAGTATTTT.

The CDR3 spells CASSLPGQESSYEQYF. DNA of the CDR3: TGTGCCAGCAGCCTGCCGGGACAGGAAAGCTCCTACGAGCAGTACTTC. V is TRBV5-6 and J is TRBJ2-7; 8 bases fit TRBD1. V was clipped by 4 bases and J by 0 bases; unmatched bases: 9. Germline V CDR1 and CDR2: SGHDT, YYEEEE. There are 16 residues in the CDR3.

This clone was observed a handful of times. The chain couples TRBV2 to TRBJ2-2, with 12 bases lining up with TRBD1. V lost 6 bases, J lost 1 base, and 6 bases stayed unmatched. The CDR3 runs 17 residues. Germline V gene lookup returns CDR1 SNHLY and CDR2 FYNNEI. In DNA, the CDR3 is TGTGCCAGCAGGAGACGGGACAGGGGGCAGAACACCGGGGAGCTGTTTTTT. Translating gives CASRRRDRGQNTGELFF.

This clone showed up just a few times. The chain has TRBV5-1 and TRBJ2-7; 7 bases map to TRBD1. J gave up 5 bases and V 0 bases, and 8 bases lay outside the gene matches. Per the germline V gene, CDR1 is SGHRS and CDR2 is YFSETQ. The CDR3 consists of 15 residues. The CDR3 sequence: CASSLGDREWDEQYF. CDR3 sequence (DNA): TGCGCCAGCAGCTTGGGCGACAGGGAATGGGACGAGCAGTACTTC. Complete variable domain (other parts from reference TRBV5-1 and TRBJ2-7): KAGVTQTPRYLIKTRGQQVTLSCSPISGHRSVSWYQQTPGQGLQFLFEYFSETQRNKGNFPGRFSGRQFSNSRSEMNVSTLELGDSALYLCASSLGDREWDEQYFGPGTRLTVT.

The CDR3 reads CASSQGRTATEAFF. The CDR3 nucleotides read TGCGCCAGCAGCCAGGGGCGTACGGCGACTGAAGCTTTCTTT. V gene TRBV4-3 combines with J gene TRBJ1-1; D possibly corresponds to TRBD1 (5 bases). Per the germline V gene, CDR1 is LGHNA and CDR2 is YSLEER. Trimming stripped 3 bases from V and 5 bases from J, with 13 bases between. The CDR3 consists of 14 residues.

The chain's CDR3 is CASSPTTSSYEQYF. CDR3 in DNA: TGTGCCAGCAGCCCGACAACTAGCTCCTACGAGCAGTACTTC. The rearrangement joins TRBV9 to TRBJ2-7; D is possibly TRBD2 (5 bases). Germline CDR1 SGDLS, CDR2 YYNGEE. The CDR3 extends over 14 amino acids. The ends were cut back, 4 bases at V and 0 bases at J, with 11 bases in the middle.

The chain is built from TRBV6-5 and TRBJ2-1, with D unclear. The CDR3 is 13 amino acids. The germline V gene has CDR1 MNHEY and CDR2 SVGAGI. The V and J ends lost 7 bases and 1 base respectively, with 8 bases between them. The CDR3 coding sequence is TGTGCCAGCACTGACACGTCCTACAATGAGCAGTTCTTC. Amino acids: CASTDTSYNEQFF.

The chain couples TRBV6-1 to TRBJ2-1, with TRBD1 matching 8 bases. The CDR3 spans 16 residues. V trimming: 1 base; J trimming: 0 bases; junction bases outside the gene matches: 2. From germline, CDR1 is MNHNS and CDR2 SASEGT. This CDR3 is CASSEGGTGSYNEQFF. The CDR3 bases are TGTGCCAGCAGTGAAGGGGGGACAGGCTCCTACAATGAGCAGTTCTTC.

The sample holds a few counts of this clone. CDR3 residues: CASSQWVRIAAYEQYF. For the CDR3, the DNA is TGCGCCAGCAGTCAATGGGTCAGAATAGCAGCCTACGAGCAGTACTTC. The gene calls are TRBV23-1 and TRBJ2-7; D is unresolved. TRBV23-1 is treated as an ORF (open reading frame) with a function not yet certain. The CDR3 is 16 residues long. V was trimmed by 1 base and J by 2 bases, leaving 15 bases between them.

The CDR3 is CASSRGHGDEQFF. CDR3 DNA sequence: TGTGCCAGCAGTCGCGGACATGGGGATGAGCAGTTCTTC. The chain carries TRBV6-1 and TRBJ2-1, with D maybe TRBD1 (5 bases). With 5 bases removed from V and 8 bases from J, the gap between germline ends came to 13 bases. From germline, CDR1 is MNHNS and CDR2 SASEGT. The CDR3 has 13 amino acids.